The 8 T cell receptor beta chains below all came from one sample that was sequenced in a study of blood T cell repertoires in COVID-19. Repertoires were generated with immunoSEQ multiplex PCR, while TCRdb's copy carries only in-frame clones and drops some. The table has around 88,000 clones, 81% seen once. The sequenced sample consisted of peripheral blood. The receptors derive from a man between 60 and 75 years old with acute or convalescent COVID-19.

The chain employs TRBV6-5 and TRBJ2-3; no clear D. The CDR3 consists of 11 residues. CDR1 and CDR2 from the germline V gene are MNHEY and SVGAGI. Trimming removed 7 bases at V and 5 bases at J, with 7 bases between. The CDR3 loop is CASTDRDTQYF. The CDR3 DNA reads as TGTGCCAGCACCGATAGAGATACGCAGTATTTT.

This clone was detected only a few times. This sequence joins TRBV7-9 and TRBJ1-2, with 8 bases fitting TRBD1. The germline V gene has CDR1 SEHNR and CDR2 FQNEAQ (reference sequence). V was clipped by 7 bases and J by 7 bases; unmatched bases: 8. The CDR3 is 13 residues long. The CDR3: CASKQDREAGYTF. The CDR3 nucleotides are TGTGCCAGCAAACAGGACAGGGAGGCTGGCTACACCTTC.

A few counts support this clone. The genes are TRBV3-1 (or the pseudogene TRBV3-2) and TRBJ2-5; 8 bases are shared with TRBD2. V lost 1 base, J lost 1 base, and 11 bases stayed unmatched. Germline V CDR1 and CDR2: LGHDT, YNNKEL (reference sequence). CDR3 length equals 18 residues. The CDR3 sequence: CASSQGAPGLVGQETQYF. CDR3 bases: TGTGCCAGCAGCCAAGGGGCCCCGGGACTAGTGGGCCAAGAGACCCAGTACTTC.

The chain recombines TRBV10-1 with TRBJ2-3; 9 nucleotides agree with TRBD1. The V gene end was trimmed by 6 bases and the J gene end by 3 bases; junction bases not matched to a gene: 16. This CDR3 is 18 amino acids long. Germline CDR1 reads WNHNN; CDR2 reads SYGVQD (reference sequence). The CDR3 sequence: CASSDLLPGQGETDTQYF. As DNA, the CDR3 is TGCGCCAGCAGCGATCTTTTACCGGGACAGGGAGAGACAGATACGCAGTATTTT.

The V call is TRBV23-1, the J call TRBJ1-5; D unclear. TRBV23-1 is labeled an ORF, and its function is uncertain. V was clipped by 1 base and J by 1 base, with 17 bases between them. The CDR3 extends over 18 amino acids. CDR3 protein: CASSQLTLGFCSNQPQHF. CDR3 nucleotides: TGCGCCAGCAGTCAATTAACTCTCGGGTTTTGCAGCAATCAGCCCCAGCATTTT.

V usage is TRBV7-2 and J usage is TRBJ2-7, with D possibly being TRBD2 (6 bases). The germline gives CDR1 SGHTA, CDR2 FQGNSA. Trimming left V 2 bases short and J 1 base short, with 18 bases between. The CDR3 extends over 17 amino acids. The CDR3 here is CASSLRDSWQGSYEQYF. The CDR3 nucleotides are TGTGCCAGCAGCTTAAGGGACTCTTGGCAGGGTTCCTACGAGCAGTACTTC.

The rearrangement links TRBV7-2 to TRBJ1-5, with D tentatively TRBD1 (5 bases). CDR3 length: 17 residues. Trimming left V 2 bases short and J 6 bases short, with 20 bases between. The germline V gene encodes CDR1 SGHTA and CDR2 FQGNSA. This chain's CDR3 is CASSLSEDTLMFQPQHF. The DNA of the CDR3 is TGTGCCAGCAGCTTATCCGAGGACACCCTGATGTTTCAGCCCCAGCATTTT.

V usage is TRBV2 and J usage is TRBJ1-1, with TRBD1 identical over 11 bases. J gave up 6 bases and V 6 bases, and 9 bases lay outside the gene matches. This CDR3 region has 15 residues. The germline CDR1 and CDR2 sequences are SNHLY and FYNNEI. Here the CDR3 DNA reads TGTGCCAGCAGGCCCGGACAGGGGGCTGTTGCTGAAGCTTTCTTT. Translated, it gives CASRPGQGAVAEAFF.